A single TCR beta chain is shown here with its context. The target of this receptor is not known. Base-call qualities are not available, and no considerably larger clone is one nucleotide away. TCR beta rearrangements were amplified from genomic DNA extracted from peripheral blood rather than from sorted cells or RNA. Multiplex touch-down PCR with a mixed TRB-A/B primer pool was used to amplify rearranged TRB sequences covering the V, D and J segments. Illumina adapters and sample indices were added to the amplicons in two consecutive PCR reactions performed with Phusion HS II polymerase. After gel purification with the NucleoSpin Gel and PCR Clean-up kit, the amplicons were checked using Qubit and an Agilent 2100 Bioanalyzer. Libraries were sequenced on an Illumina MiSeq using 600-cycle, single-indexed, paired-end runs. The authors' pipeline ran thus. MiXCR versions 2.12 and 3.0.5 were used to process the TRB sequences. A clone was defined as each unique CDR3 nucleotide sequence, and only productive sequences supported by at least two reads were kept. The repertoire metrics were Shannon diversity, evenness, clonality (calculated as one minus evenness), and diversity profiles parameterized by alpha from 0 to 5. The IGoR algorithm was used to calculate generation probabilities for clones in the paired samples taken before and after chemotherapy. TCRdb trimmed the raw reads at Q25, called clones with MiXCR and kept productive beta chains. Records with the same CDR3 protein are collapsed into one entry carrying the most frequent genes and DNA. The authors' filters were not applied to this entry. For this sample the table gives 15,000 to 20,000 distinct CDR3 sequences, of which 35% to 40% were detected only once. Roughly 17% of the sample goes to the ten largest clones.

The cysteine opens and the phenylalanine closes a CDR3 of 14 amino acids. The sequence is cut down to CDR3 DNA, 42 bases in frame from base 1. V and J lose 5 bases and 2 bases, and a span of 13 bases separates them. Taken from the germline V gene (reference sequence), the CDR1 and CDR2 loops are LNHDA and SQIVND. This sample was included in a study of T cell repertoires in aging, cancer and after chemotherapy (dated by TCRdb to about 2019). For context, the study as a whole: Donors spanned six age groups from 30 or younger to 70 or older, with at least three individuals per group. In the solid tumor group, the paired samples taken before and after chemotherapy came from brain tumor (glioblastoma) patients given temozolomide-based therapy. The complete dataset included about 9 million TCR reads. To look at immunoaging and at how T cells reconstitute after chemotherapy, the study profiled TCR beta repertoires in peripheral blood from both healthy donors and cancer patients. A cohort of 220 or so cancer patients (94 with hematological and approximately 120 with solid cancers) was assembled, and approximately 95 healthy donors were included as a reference group. The study at large found these results: Compared with age-matched healthy donors, untreated patients with either hematological or solid cancers had significantly lower TCR diversity in the blood along with higher clonality. The authors noted that the repertoire data do not allow conclusions about immunological memory after chemotherapy. Declining TCR diversity with age in healthy donors was mainly explained by loss of richness; in cancer patients, loss of evenness also contributed. In both cancer cohorts, the median generation probability rose over the chemotherapy interval, which suggests that the repertoire was reconstituted through rebound thymic output.

The sample was blood. This clonotype originated in a human donor with a solid tumor. Recombination joined TRBV19 with TRBJ2-7; TRBD2 is perhaps the D gene, given 5 matching bases. The DNA sequence is as follows: TGTGCCAGTAGTTTTCGGACGGGGACCTACGAGCAGTACTTC. This yields the protein CASSFRTGTYEQYF.